Sequencing of this T cell receptor (beta chain) was carried out in a study of shared clonotypes between healthy human individuals. Germline V gives CDR1 SQVTM, CDR2 ANQGSEA. This CDR3 is 15 amino acids long. V shed 1 base, J shed 6 bases, and the junction held 6 bases outside the gene matches. Profiling relied on immunoSEQ multiplex PCR, and the TCRdb table lists in-frame clones only, not all of them. This table holds more than 2 million clones, around 93% found once. CD8 cells regarded as naive lacked CD45RO, were positively chosen for CCR7, and omitted terminally differentiated effector memory CD45RA+ cells. With regard to this clone: Other DNA sequences within the sample encode an identical CDR3.

The specimen sequenced was naive CD8+ T cells from PBMCs. This receptor was taken from a man younger than 35 in good health. Some clones in this sample may be carry-over from other donors' samples. V gene TRBV29-1 combines with J gene TRBJ2-7; 13 nucleotides match TRBD2. The CDR3 nucleotides read TGCAGCGTTGAAGTAACTAGCGGGAGGGCCGGCGAGCAGTACTTC. It yields the protein CSVEVTSGRAGEQYF.